A single TCR beta chain is shown here with its context. These data belong to a study of blood T cells in healthy people across ages. The V end was cut by 7 bases, the J end by 3 bases, with 19 bases between. In germline, CDR1 is MNHEY, CDR2 SMNVEV (reference sequence). The CDR3 has 16 residues. The second PCR ran roughly 6 to 11 cycles with a sample-barcoded 5' primer and J-beta primers. Each cDNA was tagged by a template-switch adaptor containing 12 random nucleotides. MiXCR, run by TCRdb on the 5' RACE reads, gives a single entry per CDR3 protein. Among roughly 1.4 million distinct CDR3 sequences, 59% were seen once, and the ten largest hold roughly 7%.

Specimen: blood. The chain recombines TRBV27 with TRBJ2-1; tentatively, D is TRBD2 (7 bases). This receptor was obtained from a man aged 18-30 years in good health. DNA of the CDR3: TGTGCCAGCACTGAACAGGGCGGGAGTCGCTACAATGAGCAGTTCTTC. Amino acids: CASTEQGGSRYNEQFF.